One T cell receptor beta chain is described in this entry. Its antigen is not known. This sample also contains other DNA sequences that code for the same CDR3. CDR3 size: 15 residues. CDR1 LGHNA and CDR2 YNFKEQ come from the germline V gene. V lost 0 bases and J lost 0, with 9 bases in between. Study processing details: Because ImmunoSEQ provided only junction sequences with no quality scores, the filtering differed. Assay: immunoSEQ multiplex PCR; the TCRdb copy retains only in-frame clones and omits some. That table gives V, J and clone size, and the DNA gave D and trimming. Here the sample spans about 2.1 million clones, about 94% being singletons. The record originates from a study of shared clonotypes between healthy human individuals. Study-wide background: Per donor, three plates held CD4 naive cells, three held CD4 memory, two held CD8 naive and one held CD8 memory. General study findings and limits: It was observed that 4% to 6% of naive CD4 clonotypes were shared across a few donors. Naive subsets typically showed greater estimated richness than memory subsets.

The naive CD8 population came from CD45RO-negative cells selected for CCR7, without terminally differentiated effector memory CD45RA+ cells. This clonotype was sampled from a man between 18 and 29 years old in good health. Some clones in this sample may be carry-over from other donors' samples. Sequences were obtained from naive CD8+ T cells from PBMCs. The chain uses TRBV4-2 and TRBJ2-7; D not resolved. The DNA for the CDR3 is TGTGCCAGCAGCCAAGAAAGCCGTAGCTCCTACGAGCAGTACTTC. Amino acid sequence: CASSQESRSSYEQYF.